These 2 T cell receptor beta chains came from one sample sequenced in a study of cytomegalovirus exposure and HLA in healthy donors (dated by TCRdb to the late 2010s). Library generation was performed with the immunoSEQ multiplex PCR assay. What TCRdb holds here is the immuneACCESS table cut down to in-frame rearrangements. Part of the clones is not present; checked against another copy, under half of the missing clones reflect an unresolved V gene, and the others are unexplained. A total of tens of thousands of clones appear in this sample, approximately 96% of them only once. More than 0.65% of the sample is held by the ten biggest clonotypes. The specimen was PBMCs. These receptors were taken from a man aged 18 to 30 in good health and CMV-seronegative.

This clone was seen just once. V is TRBV2 and J is TRBJ2-5; 7 bases are a match to TRBD2. Germline V gene data show CDR1 as SNHLY and CDR2 as FYNNEI. The CDR3 consists of 15 residues. V was pared by 3 bases and J by 2 bases, with 6 bases of the junction left unmatched. CDR3: CASSDGGGPQETQYF. The CDR3 region has the DNA TGTGCCAGCAGTGATGGGGGAGGGCCTCAAGAGACCCAGTACTTC.

This chain joins TRBV5-5 and TRBJ2-1; TRBD2 matches at 11 bases. V lost 4 bases and J lost 8; bases outside the gene matches: 11. This CDR3 has 16 amino acids. Germline CDR1 SGHKS, CDR2 YYEKEE (reference sequence). CDR3 sequence: CASSEPGLAVLDEQFF. Here the CDR3 DNA reads TGTGCCAGCAGCGAACCGGGACTAGCGGTACTTGATGAGCAGTTCTTC. The whole variable domain, filled in from reference TRBV5-5 and TRBJ2-1, reads DAGVTQSPTHLIKTRGQQVTLRCSPISGHKSVSWYQQVLGQGPQFIFQYYEKEERGRGNFPDRFSARQFPNYSSELNVNALLLGDSALYLCASSEPGLAVLDEQFFGPGTRLTVL.